The 24 T cell receptor beta chains below all came from one sample that was sequenced in a study of cytomegalovirus exposure and HLA in healthy donors. The PCR was carried out with 60 Vbeta primers and 13 Jbeta primers. Repertoires were generated with immunoSEQ multiplex PCR, while TCRdb's copy carries only in-frame clones and drops some. The table lists over 200,000 clones, about 81% of them singletons. The specimen sequenced was PBMCs. These receptors were taken from a man aged 35-49 years in good health and CMV-seropositive.

The V and J genes are TRBV19 and TRBJ2-5; 10 bases agree with TRBD1. The CDR3 runs to 14 residues. V shed 5 bases, J shed 5 bases, and the junction held 5 bases outside the gene matches. The V gene's germline CDR1 is LNHDA and CDR2 SQIVND (reference sequence). This chain's CDR3 is CASSSDRGRETQYF. In nucleotides, the CDR3 is TGTGCCAGTAGTTCGGACAGGGGGAGGGAGACCCAGTACTTC.

This clone was recorded only once. The rearrangement joins TRBV9 to TRBJ2-3; 11 bases are shared with TRBD2. CDR1 SGDLS and CDR2 YYNGEE come from the germline V gene. The CDR3 covers 17 residues. V was pared by 0 bases and J by 3 bases, with 6 bases of the junction left unmatched. CDR3 in amino acids: CASSVEPSGRPTDTQYF. In nucleotides, the CDR3 is TGTGCCAGCAGCGTAGAACCTAGCGGGAGGCCTACAGATACGCAGTATTTT.

In this sample, this clone turned up once. This sequence joins TRBV2 and TRBJ2-7; D gene unclear. CDR1 SNHLY and CDR2 FYNNEI come from the germline V gene. The V end was cut by 3 bases, the J end by 7 bases, with 10 bases between. The CDR3 contains 12 residues. The CDR3 DNA reads as TGTGCCAGCAGTGACCACTTGGAGGAGCAGTACGTC. This sequence encodes CASSDHLEEQYV.

V is TRBV18 and J is TRBJ2-7, with TRBD2 matching 10 bases. V lost 3 bases and J lost 6; bases outside the gene matches: 8. Germline V lookup: CDR1 KGHSH, CDR2 LQKENI. The CDR3 runs 15 residues. The CDR3 DNA follows: TGTGCCAGCTCACCGGGAGCGGGAGGGGGGCTCGAGCAGTACTTC. Residues: CASSPGAGGGLEQYF. Full variable domain (remainder filled in from reference TRBV18 and TRBJ2-7): NAGVMQNPRHLVRRRGQEARLRCSPMKGHSHVYWYRQLPEEGLKFMVYLQKENIIDESGMPKERFSAEFPKEGPSILRIQQVVRGDSAAYFCASSPGAGGGLEQYFGPGTRLTVT.

V and J are TRBV10-3 and TRBJ2-2, with D perhaps matching TRBD2 (6 bases). Trimming took off 1 base at V and 1 base at J, with 13 bases between the two ends. Germline CDR1 is ENHRY and CDR2 is SYGVKD. The CDR3 runs 17 residues. CDR3 DNA: TGTGCCATCAGTGAGTGGGGCGGGATGGGGAACACCGGGGAGCTGTTTTTT. This encodes CAISEWGGMGNTGELFF.

In this sample, this clone turned up a few times. The chain joins TRBV15 to TRBJ1-5; 10 bases agree with TRBD1. This CDR3 is 13 amino acids long. Per the germline V gene, CDR1 is LNHNV and CDR2 is YYDKDF (reference sequence). Unmatched junction bases numbered 6, after V lost 1 base and J lost 15 bases. CDR3 loop: CATSRGQGARRHF. CDR3 sequence (DNA): TGTGCCACCAGCAGAGGACAGGGGGCTCGGAGGCATTTT.

The gene calls are TRBV29-1 and TRBJ2-1, with D perhaps TRBD2 (5 bases). The CDR3 totals 11 residues. Trimming pared 4 bases from V and 10 bases from J, leaving 11 bases between. Germline V gene lookup returns CDR1 SQVTM and CDR2 ANQGSEA. The CDR3 DNA reads as TGCAGCGTTGGTGTGGGAGTCGAGCAGTTCTTC. Its protein is CSVGVGVEQFF.

CDR3 residues: CASSWTVNTEAFF. As DNA, the CDR3 is TGTGCCAGCAGTTGGACAGTGAACACTGAAGCTTTCTTT. The rearrangement uses TRBV6-5 and TRBJ1-1; perhaps TRBD1 as D (6 bases). The CDR3 consists of 13 residues. V shed 4 bases and J shed 0 bases, with 6 bases lying between them. CDR1 MNHEY and CDR2 SVGAGI come from the germline V gene.

This chain joins TRBV11-3 and TRBJ2-5, with D perhaps matching TRBD2 (6 bases). From germline, CDR1 is SGHNT and CDR2 YENEEA. This CDR3 is built from 14 residues. Trimming took off 2 bases at V and 5 bases at J, with 12 bases between the two ends. The CDR3 loop reads CASSLRRGRETQYF. The CDR3 region has the DNA TGTGCCAGCAGCTTAAGGCGGGGTAGGGAGACCCAGTACTTC.

The chain carries TRBV6-5 and TRBJ1-1; a weak D match, TRBD1 (6 bases). Trimming removed 2 bases at V and 10 bases at J, with 17 bases between. Germline V CDR1 and CDR2: MNHEY, SVGAGI. The CDR3 is 14 residues long. The CDR3 nucleotides read TGTGCCAGCAGTTACGGTGGACAGCCAGGTTCAGCTTTCTTT. This sequence encodes CASSYGGQPGSAFF.

J is TRBJ1-5 and V is TRBV27; maybe TRBD1 (6 bases). Germline lookup yields CDR1 MNHEY and CDR2 SMNVEV (reference sequence). Trimming removed 3 bases from V and 3 bases from J, with 12 bases in between. The CDR3 spans 15 residues. The CDR3 loop reads CASSFDRTTNQPQHF. The CDR3 DNA sequence: TGTGCCAGCAGTTTCGACAGGACCACCAATCAGCCCCAGCATTTT.

The J gene is TRBJ2-5, the V gene TRBV11-3, with a possible D match to TRBD1 (6 bases). Germline V lookup: CDR1 SGHNT, CDR2 YENEEA. Trimming left V 4 bases short and J 5 bases short, with 14 bases between. This CDR3 spans 14 amino acids. The CDR3 spells CASSSGHRWETQYF. The CDR3 bases are TGTGCCAGCAGCTCGGGACACCGGTGGGAGACCCAGTACTTC. Complete variable domain (other parts from reference TRBV11-3 and TRBJ2-5): EAGVVQSPRYKIIEKKQPVAFWCNPISGHNTLYWYLQNLGQGPELLIRYENEEAVDDSQLPKDRFSAERLKGVDSTLKIQPAELGDSAVYLCASSSGHRWETQYFGPGTRLLVL.

The chain combines TRBV6-5 with TRBJ2-1; 8 bases are shared with TRBD1. The CDR3 runs 15 residues. The germline V gene encodes CDR1 MNHEY and CDR2 SVGAGI. With 6 bases clipped from V and 2 bases from J, the junction kept 6 bases outside the gene matches. In DNA form, the CDR3 reads TGTGCCAGCAGAGGGACGGGACAGGCCTACAATGAGCAGTTCTTC. Protein: CASRGTGQAYNEQFF.

The chain combines TRBV5-1 with TRBJ2-1; TRBD2 is a possible D gene (5 bases). The CDR3 is made up of 14 amino acids. Per the germline V gene, CDR1 is SGHRS and CDR2 is YFSETQ. Trimming cost V 2 bases and J 8 bases, with 14 bases left between them. The CDR3 protein is CASSFGVLGDEQFF. The CDR3 bases are TGCGCCAGCAGCTTCGGGGTCCTAGGCGATGAGCAGTTCTTC. Based on the CDR3 plus reference TRBV5-1 and TRBJ2-1, the full variable domain is KAGVTQTPRYLIKTRGQQVTLSCSPISGHRSVSWYQQTPGQGLQFLFEYFSETQRNKGNFPGRFSGRQFSNSRSEMNVSTLELGDSALYLCASSFGVLGDEQFFGPGTRLTVL.

DNA for the CDR3: TGTGCCAGTAGTAGTCTGGAGGGGCGGGAGGGTTGGAATGAGCAGTTCTTC. Residues: CASSSLEGREGWNEQFF. The chain recombines TRBV19 with TRBJ2-1; TRBD2 matches at 9 bases. The germline V gene has CDR1 LNHDA and CDR2 SQIVND (reference sequence). The CDR3 has 17 amino acids. V trimming: 4 bases; J trimming: 7 bases; junction bases outside the gene matches: 14.

This clone was picked up one time. This chain's CDR3 is CASSLGGRDRGAEQYF. The CDR3, as DNA: TGCGCCAGCAGCTTGGGGGGCCGGGACAGGGGTGCCGAGCAGTACTTC. The genes are TRBV5-1 and TRBJ2-7; 10 nucleotides line up with TRBD1. The CDR3 runs to 16 residues. Per germline, CDR1 SGHRS and CDR2 YFSETQ. J was trimmed by 6 bases and V by 0 bases; bases with no gene match: 9.

The V and J genes are TRBV30 and TRBJ1-1; the D is unclear. Trimming took 2 bases from V and 5 from J, leaving 15 bases between them. Germline V gene sequence: CDR1 GTSNPN, CDR2 SVGIG (reference sequence). CDR3 length equals 14 residues. The CDR3 nucleotides are TGTGCCTGGAGTCGCTCTGGGTGGAGGACTGAAGCTTTCTTT. Translating it yields CAWSRSGWRTEAFF.

The V gene is TRBV7-9, the J gene TRBJ2-1; 9 bases line up with TRBD2. V gave up 5 bases and J gave up 0 bases; unmatched junction bases: 11. There are 18 residues in the CDR3. Germline V lookup: CDR1 SEHNR, CDR2 FQNEAQ (reference sequence). This CDR3 is CASSPEVTSGSSYNEQFF. Written as DNA, the CDR3 is TGTGCCAGCAGCCCCGAGGTGACTAGCGGAAGCTCCTACAATGAGCAGTTCTTC.

This chain uses TRBV9 with TRBJ2-5, with TRBD1 identical over 12 bases. Germline V gene data show CDR1 as SGDLS and CDR2 as YYNGEE. With 4 bases clipped from V and 4 bases from J, the junction kept 5 bases outside the gene matches. This CDR3 region has 15 residues. The CDR3 region is CASSIGTGGGETQYF. The CDR3 DNA sequence: TGTGCCAGCAGCATCGGGACAGGGGGCGGAGAGACCCAGTACTTC.

This sequence joins TRBV6-5 and TRBJ1-4; 7 bases map to TRBD1. V was pared by 5 bases and J by 4 bases, with 4 bases of the junction left unmatched. The CDR3 totals 14 residues. CDR1 is MNHEY and CDR2 is SVGAGI in the germline V gene. In DNA, the CDR3 is TGTGCCAGCAGTAGGGGACAGAGTAATGAAAAACTGTTTTTT. Translated: CASSRGQSNEKLFF.

V is TRBV19 and J is TRBJ1-1, with 7 bases fitting TRBD1. CDR3 length: 14 amino acids. The V segment lost 3 bases and the J segment 6 bases; nucleotides outside the gene matches: 7. Germline assignment: CDR1 LNHDA and CDR2 SQIVND (reference sequence). CDR3 nucleotide sequence: TGTGCCAGTAGTATGTGGGACAGTCGGGCTGAAGCTTTCTTT. Its translation: CASSMWDSRAEAFF.

The chain recombines TRBV11-3 with TRBJ2-1, with 8 nucleotides matching TRBD2. The trim removed 3 bases at V and 6 bases at J, leaving 4 bases unmatched. Looked up from germline, CDR1 is SGHNT and CDR2 is YENEEA. This CDR3 is built from 14 residues. The CDR3 region has the DNA TGTGCCAGCAGCTTGTCGCGGGAGGCCAATGAGCAGTTCTTC. It translates to CASSLSREANEQFF.

The chain links TRBV6-6 to TRBJ2-7; 9 bases are shared with TRBD1. This CDR3 is 16 amino acids long. With 5 bases clipped from V and 2 bases from J, the junction kept 10 bases outside the gene matches. Per germline, CDR1 MNHNY and CDR2 SVGAGI (reference sequence). CDR3 sequence reads: CASSPGQGLIPYEQYF. CDR3 nucleotide sequence: TGTGCCAGCAGTCCCGGACAGGGGCTTATTCCCTACGAGCAGTACTTC.

This chain links TRBV5-1 with TRBJ2-5, with 9 nucleotides matching TRBD1. Judging by the DNA end, TRBJ2-7 fits better; the J call may be wrong. There are 13 residues in the CDR3. Germline lookup yields CDR1 SGHRS and CDR2 YFSETQ. In DNA, the CDR3 is TGCGCCAGCAGCTCCCGGGACAGGGACGAGCAGTACTTC. It translates to CASSSRDRDEQYF.